What follows are 18 T cell receptor beta chains derived from one specimen sequenced in a study of PD-L1 blockade in urothelial cancer. Measured with immunoSEQ multiplex PCR; TCRdb has only the in-frame clones, and not every one. The table has about 28,000 clones, around 86% seen once. Specimen: PBMCs, collected around atezolizumab (anti-PD-L1) treatment. These receptors all stem from a man in his fifties with urothelial cancer.

V gene TRBV19 combines with J gene TRBJ1-1; D is unclear. Trimming cost V 2 bases and J 8 bases, with 9 bases left between them. This CDR3 has 12 residues. The germline V gene encodes CDR1 LNHDA and CDR2 SQIVND (reference sequence). The CDR3 DNA follows: TGTGCCAGTAGTATAATGGCGGGGGAAGCTTTCTTT. This sequence encodes CASSIMAGEAFF.

V is TRBV7-8 and J is TRBJ2-1, with 9 nucleotides matching TRBD2. CDR1 and CDR2 (germline): SGHVS, FQNEAQ. The CDR3 spans 19 residues. V gave up 1 base and J gave up 4 bases; unmatched junction bases: 14. Here the CDR3 reads CASSLVSLAGRLSYNEQFF. CDR3 nucleotide sequence: TGTGCCAGCAGCTTAGTTTCCCTAGCGGGGCGGCTTTCATACAATGAGCAGTTCTTC.

The rearrangement links TRBV6-5 to TRBJ1-2; 12 nucleotides align to TRBD1. Germline V gene data show CDR1 as MNHEY and CDR2 as SVGAGI. The CDR3 extends over 15 amino acids. Germline trimming cut 4 bases from V and 4 bases from J; bases unmatched to any gene: 4. The CDR3 loop is CASSLGQGASYGYTF. Here the CDR3 DNA reads TGTGCCAGCAGTTTGGGACAGGGGGCGAGCTATGGCTACACCTTC.

This chain connects TRBV7-7 to TRBJ2-7; 9 nucleotides match TRBD2. The CDR3 is 17 residues long. Germline V gene sequence: CDR1 SSHAT, CDR2 FNYEAQ (reference sequence). The chain's CDR3 is CASSLEGQTSGSYEQYV. Here the CDR3 DNA reads TGTGCTAGCAGCTTAGAGGGGCAAACTAGCGGGTCCTACGAGCAGTACGTC.

The chain has TRBV18 and TRBJ2-7; D unresolved. Germline lookup yields CDR1 KGHSH and CDR2 LQKENI. CDR3 size: 13 residues. The V gene lost 8 bases and the J gene lost 4 bases, with 15 bases spanning the gap. The CDR3: CASAPGFQYEQYV. The CDR3 region has the DNA TGTGCCAGCGCCCCCGGGTTTCAATACGAGCAGTACGTC.

The chain recombines TRBV19 with TRBJ2-7; 7 positions match TRBD2. CDR3 length: 16 amino acids. Germline lookup yields CDR1 LNHDA and CDR2 SQIVND (reference sequence). V shed 6 bases, J shed 6 bases, and the junction held 17 bases outside the gene matches. The CDR3 DNA follows: TGTGCCAGTAGCCGACTCCTGATGACTAGCCCCGGCGAGCAGTACTTC. It specifies CASSRLLMTSPGEQYF. The whole variable domain, filled in from reference TRBV19 and TRBJ2-7, reads DGGITQSPKYLFRKEGQNVTLSCEQNLNHDAMYWYRQDPGQGLRLIYYSQIVNDFQKGDIAEGYSVSREKKESFPLTVTSAQKNPTAFYLCASSRLLMTSPGEQYFGPGTRLTVT.

Here the CDR3 reads CASSPWANSPLHF. The CDR3 DNA follows: TGTGCCAGCAGCCCCTGGGCTAATTCACCCCTCCACTTT. The chain carries TRBV7-8 and TRBJ1-6; no firm D call. This CDR3 comprises 13 residues. The germline V gene has CDR1 SGHVS and CDR2 FQNEAQ. The ends were cut back, 5 bases at V and 6 bases at J, with 8 bases in the middle.

This clone came up a few times. The genes are TRBV18 and TRBJ2-1, with unresolved D. In germline, CDR1 is KGHSH, CDR2 LQKENI. This CDR3 has 13 amino acids. V was trimmed by 1 base and J by 10 bases, leaving 11 bases between them. DNA of the CDR3: TGTGCCAGCTCACCACTCCCGGAGTCAGAGCAGTTCTTC. It yields the protein CASSPLPESEQFF. The full variable domain, its missing parts supplied by reference TRBV18 and TRBJ2-1, is NAGVMQNPRHLVRRRGQEARLRCSPMKGHSHVYWYRQLPEEGLKFMVYLQKENIIDESGMPKERFSAEFPKEGPSILRIQQVVRGDSAAYFCASSPLPESEQFFGPGTRLTVL.

This chain joins TRBV5-1 and TRBJ2-1; a possible D gene is TRBD2 (5 bases). This CDR3 is 15 amino acids long. CDR1 is SGHRS and CDR2 is YFSETQ in the germline V gene. V shed 0 bases and J shed 7 bases, with 14 bases lying between them. CDR3 sequence: CASSLVVGVGNEQFF. CDR3 nucleotide sequence: TGCGCCAGCAGCTTGGTAGTGGGAGTGGGGAATGAGCAGTTCTTC. The whole variable domain, remainder taken from reference TRBV5-1 and TRBJ2-1, is KAGVTQTPRYLIKTRGQQVTLSCSPISGHRSVSWYQQTPGQGLQFLFEYFSETQRNKGNFPGRFSGRQFSNSRSEMNVSTLELGDSALYLCASSLVVGVGNEQFFGPGTRLTVL.

V is TRBV29-1 and J is TRBJ2-5; 14 bases agree with TRBD2. Germline V CDR1 and CDR2: SQVTM, ANQGSEA. V lost 6 bases, J lost 6 bases, and 12 bases stayed unmatched. This CDR3 comprises 16 residues. The CDR3 loop is CSVPGTSGSHFQTQYF. The CDR3 DNA follows: TGCAGCGTCCCCGGGACTAGCGGGAGCCACTTCCAGACCCAGTACTTC. Looking up the rest from reference TRBV29-1 and TRBJ2-5 gives the full variable domain: SAVISQKPSRDICQRGTSLTIQCQVDSQVTMMFWYRQQPGQSLTLIATANQGSEATYESGFVIDKFPISRPNLTFSTLTVSNMSPEDSSIYLCSVPGTSGSHFQTQYFGPGTRLLVL.

This chain links TRBV7-9 with TRBJ2-7; D remains ambiguous. The CDR3 runs 12 residues. V lost 3 bases and J lost 6, with 9 bases in between. Germline V gives CDR1 SEHNR, CDR2 FQNEAQ (reference sequence). CDR3 sequence: CASSFISSEQYF. CDR3 nucleotide sequence: TGTGCCAGCAGCTTTATCTCCAGCGAGCAGTACTTC.

This chain connects TRBV6-5 to TRBJ1-3; D ambiguous. This CDR3 contains 14 residues. The germline gives CDR1 MNHEY, CDR2 SVGAGI. V lost 4 bases to trimming and J lost 0 bases, with 7 bases between them. The CDR3 spells CASSFSYSGNTIYF. The CDR3 DNA is TGTGCCAGCAGTTTCTCCTACTCTGGAAACACCATATATTTT.

V is TRBV6-5 and J is TRBJ2-7; 7 nucleotides match TRBD1. V dropped 5 bases and J dropped 4; count of bases not matched to a gene: 11. CDR3 length: 15 amino acids. The germline V gene encodes CDR1 MNHEY and CDR2 SVGAGI. The CDR3 loop reads CASSPTGLTVYEQYV. CDR3 DNA sequence: TGTGCCAGCAGTCCGACAGGGCTGACAGTGTACGAGCAGTACGTC.

This sequence joins TRBV9 and TRBJ2-5; weak D call: TRBD2 (5 bases). CDR1 and CDR2 (germline): SGDLS, YYNGEE. V lost 0 bases and J lost 5, with 14 bases in between. The CDR3 totals 15 residues. Written as DNA, the CDR3 is TGTGCCAGCAGCGTAGGTCAGGCGGGTACGGAGACCCAGTACTTC. This gives the protein CASSVGQAGTETQYF.

This chain links TRBV7-9 with TRBJ1-1; no firm D call. CDR3 length equals 14 residues. Germline V gene sequence: CDR1 SEHNR, CDR2 FQNEAQ (reference sequence). V was pared by 3 bases and J by 4 bases, with 12 bases between. For the CDR3, the DNA is TGTGCCAGCAGCTTGAGGGTCCCCCCCACTGAAGCTTTCTTT. Translated: CASSLRVPPTEAFF.

The CDR3 DNA is TGTGCCAGCAACCCCGACAGGTCCGGGGCCAACGTCCTGACTTTC. Encoded protein: CASNPDRSGANVLTF. This rearrangement joins TRBV2 to TRBJ2-6; possibly TRBD1 for D (6 bases). Germline loops: CDR1 SNHLY, CDR2 FYNNEI. V was cut by 7 bases and J by 4 bases, with 14 bases left in between. The CDR3 sequence is 15 residues long.

This sequence joins TRBV11-3 and TRBJ2-1; D call uncertain. The CDR3 is 15 amino acids. V was clipped by 5 bases and J by 7 bases, with 18 bases between them. CDR1 and CDR2 (germline): SGHNT, YENEEA. CDR3 amino acids: CASSKDGVGWNEQFF. The CDR3 bases are TGTGCCAGCAGCAAAGACGGAGTTGGATGGAATGAGCAGTTCTTC.

The genes are TRBV9 and TRBJ2-2, with 8 positions matching TRBD2. The germline V gene has CDR1 SGDLS and CDR2 YYNGEE. The trim removed 0 bases at V and 6 bases at J, leaving 7 bases unmatched. The CDR3 totals 16 residues. CDR3 sequence: CASSVELAGPAGELFF. The CDR3 DNA reads TGTGCCAGCAGCGTAGAGTTAGCGGGACCGGCCGGGGAGCTGTTTTTT.